This T cell receptor (beta chain) was sequenced for a study of cytomegalovirus exposure and HLA in healthy donors. Study results and caveats: A later analysis revealed that TCR association rates differed between HLA loci, peaking at DRB1 and bottoming out at HLA-C.

With regard to this clone: What it binds is not known.

V gave up 3 bases and J gave up 0 bases, with 6 bases separating them. The CDR3 runs 14 residues. Germline-derived CDR1 and CDR2 are SGHVS and FNYEAQ. PCR used 60 Vbeta primers and 13 Jbeta primers. Only in-frame clones appear in the TCRdb table, and some are missing; sequencing was by immunoSEQ multiplex PCR. The table shows about 97,000 clones, with around 73% occurring only once. Sequencing was carried out using PBMCs. V usage is TRBV7-6 and J usage is TRBJ2-1; D perhaps matches TRBD2 (5 bases). This TCR was recovered from a man aged 40-49 years in good health and CMV-seronegative. DNA of the CDR3: TGTGCCAGCAGCTTGGGGAGCTCCTACAATGAGCAGTTCTTC. The encoded protein is CASSLGSSYNEQFF.